Following are 2 T cell receptor beta chains from one sample sequenced in a study of T cell repertoires in cytomegalovirus infection. TCRdb re-analysed the reads in MiXCR, keeping a single row per CDR3 protein. The table lists 200,000 to 300,000 distinct CDR3 sequences, approximately 15% of them singletons. Sequencing was carried out using PBMCs. The receptors derive from a human donor in good health (CMV status not recorded). Some clones in this sample may be carry-over from other donors' samples.

The genes are TRBV7-2 and TRBJ1-3; possible D gene TRBD1, 5 bases. CDR1 is SGHTA, CDR2 FQGNSA, per germline. Trimming cost V 5 bases and J 10 bases, with 9 bases left between them. The CDR3 loop spans 11 amino acids. CDR3 DNA: TGTGCCAGCAGCATTGGGGGTACCATATATTTT. Translation gives CASSIGGTIYF.

This clonotype was recorded many times. The chain uses TRBV11-1 and TRBJ2-2; 10 nucleotides line up with TRBD2. V lost 5 bases, J lost 5 bases, and 5 bases stayed unmatched. The CDR3 is 15 residues long. The germline CDR1 and CDR2 sequences are SGHAT and FQDESV (reference sequence). CDR3 in DNA: TGTGCCAGCAGCAAAAAGCGGGAGGGAACCGGGGAGCTGTTTTTT. It codes for CASSKKREGTGELFF.